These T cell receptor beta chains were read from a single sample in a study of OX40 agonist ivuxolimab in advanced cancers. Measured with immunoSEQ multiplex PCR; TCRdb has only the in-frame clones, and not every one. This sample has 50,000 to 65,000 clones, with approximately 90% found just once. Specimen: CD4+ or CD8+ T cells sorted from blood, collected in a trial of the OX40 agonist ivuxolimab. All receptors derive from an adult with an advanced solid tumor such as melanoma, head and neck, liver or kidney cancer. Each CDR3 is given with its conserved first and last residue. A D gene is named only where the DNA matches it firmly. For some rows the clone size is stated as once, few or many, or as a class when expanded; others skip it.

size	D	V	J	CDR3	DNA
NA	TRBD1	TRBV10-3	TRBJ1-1	CAISGTGVGAEAFF	TGTGCCATCAGTGGGACAGGTGTTGGGGCTGAAGCTTTCTTT
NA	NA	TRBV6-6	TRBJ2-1	CASRPFQGGNEQFF	TGTGCCAGCAGACCCTTCCAGGGCGGGAATGAGCAGTTCTTC
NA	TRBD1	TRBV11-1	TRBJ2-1	CASSSGQGDYNEQFF	TGTGCCAGCAGTTCCGGACAGGGCGACTACAATGAGCAGTTCTTC
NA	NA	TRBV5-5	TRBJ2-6	CASSSPGTGANVLTF	TGTGCCAGCAGCTCACCAGGGACTGGGGCCAACGTCCTGACTTTC
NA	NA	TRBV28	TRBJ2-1	CASSFLTETLDNEQFF	TGTGCCAGCAGTTTCCTGACTGAGACCTTAGACAATGAGCAGTTCTTC
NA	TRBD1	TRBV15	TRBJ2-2	CATSYTGERRTGELFF	TGTGCCACCAGCTACACAGGGGAGAGGAGGACCGGGGAGCTGTTTTTT
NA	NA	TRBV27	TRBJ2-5	CASSSDQETQYF	TGTGCCAGCAGTTCCGACCAAGAGACCCAGTACTTC
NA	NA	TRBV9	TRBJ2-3	CASSLEADTQYF	TGTGCCAGCAGCCTAGAGGCAGATACGCAGTATTTT
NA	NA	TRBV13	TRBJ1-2	CASSLVVDDSYGYTF	TGTGCCAGCAGCTTAGTCGTGGACGACAGCTATGGCTACACCTTC
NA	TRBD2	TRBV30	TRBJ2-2	CAWSVISGGAGELFF	TGTGCCTGGAGTGTCATTAGCGGGGGTGCCGGGGAGCTGTTTTTT
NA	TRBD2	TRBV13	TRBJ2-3	CASSPRGGQADTQYF	TGTGCCAGCAGTCCTCGGGGGGGCCAGGCAGATACGCAGTATTTT
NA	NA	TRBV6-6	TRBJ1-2	CASSYLMRDGYTF	TGTGCCAGCAGTTACCTGATGAGGGACGGCTACACCTTC
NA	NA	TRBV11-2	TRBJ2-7	CASSSGRGASYEQYF	TGTGCCAGCAGCTCCGGCCGGGGTGCTTCCTACGAGCAGTACTTC
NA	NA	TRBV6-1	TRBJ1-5	CASRGAVAYLEPQHF	TGTGCCAGCAGGGGGGCAGTGGCTTACCTAGAGCCCCAGCATTTT
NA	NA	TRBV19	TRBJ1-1	CASSIGWGTEAFF	TGTGCCAGTAGTATCGGTTGGGGCACTGAAGCTTTCTTT
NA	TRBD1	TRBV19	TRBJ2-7	CASSYGTGASYEQYF	TGTGCCAGTAGTTACGGGACAGGGGCCTCCTACGAGCAGTACTTC
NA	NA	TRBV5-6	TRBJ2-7	CASSLGHEQYF	TGTGCCAGCAGCTTGGGTCACGAGCAGTACTTC
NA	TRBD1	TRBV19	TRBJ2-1	CASSLTGGNEQFF	TGTGCCAGTAGTTTAACAGGGGGCAATGAGCAGTTCTTC
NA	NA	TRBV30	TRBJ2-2	CAWQGDLNTGELFF	TGTGCCTGGCAAGGAGACTTGAACACCGGGGAGCTGTTTTTT
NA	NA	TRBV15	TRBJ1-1	CATSEEGLENTEAFF	TGTGCCACCAGCGAGGAGGGGCTGGAGAACACTGAAGCTTTCTTT
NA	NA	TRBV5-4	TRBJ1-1	CASSFMGGNTEAFF	TGTGCCAGCAGCTTTATGGGTGGGAACACTGAAGCTTTCTTT
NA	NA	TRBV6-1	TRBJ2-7	CASSDYTRIYEQYF	TGTGCCAGCAGTGACTATACACGAATCTACGAGCAGTACTTC
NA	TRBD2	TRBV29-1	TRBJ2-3	CSATSGGTDTQYF	TGCAGTGCGACTAGCGGGGGGACAGATACGCAGTATTTT
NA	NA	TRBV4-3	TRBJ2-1	CASSQDLRRQKYNEQFF	TGCGCCAGCAGCCAAGATTTGAGACGCCAGAAATACAATGAGCAGTTCTTC
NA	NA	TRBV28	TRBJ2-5	CASSFPQGAGGETQYF	TGTGCCAGCAGTTTCCCACAGGGGGCGGGGGGAGAGACCCAGTACTTC
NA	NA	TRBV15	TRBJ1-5	CATSRDLLMGGGQPQHF	TGTGCCACCAGCAGAGATCTCTTAATGGGTGGAGGTCAGCCCCAGCATTTT
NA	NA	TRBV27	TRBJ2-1	CASSLRAYNEQFF	TGTGCCAGCAGTTTACGGGCCTACAATGAGCAGTTCTTC
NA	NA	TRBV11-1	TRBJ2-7	CASSYGVAGWYEQYF	TGTGCCAGCAGCTACGGGGTCGCAGGTTGGTACGAGCAGTACTTC
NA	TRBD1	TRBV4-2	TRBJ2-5	CASSQESTGHQETQYF	TGTGCCAGCAGCCAAGAGTCGACAGGGCATCAAGAGACCCAGTACTTC
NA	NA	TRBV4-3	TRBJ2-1	CASSQEYNEQFF	TGCGCCAGCAGCCAAGAATACAATGAGCAGTTCTTC
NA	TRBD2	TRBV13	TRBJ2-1	CASSPGTSGSSVDEQFF	TGTGCCAGCAGCCCAGGGACTAGCGGGAGTTCGGTCGATGAGCAGTTCTTC
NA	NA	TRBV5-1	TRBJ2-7	CASSLYYSLNYEQYF	TGCGCCAGCAGCTTGTATTACTCACTGAACTACGAGCAGTACTTC
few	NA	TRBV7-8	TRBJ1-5	CASSLDEGGLSNQPQHF	TGTGCCAGCAGCTTAGATGAGGGGGGGCTGAGCAATCAGCCCCAGCATTTT
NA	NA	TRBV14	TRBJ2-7	CASSHGPGLHEQYF	TGTGCCAGCAGCCACGGCCCAGGGCTCCACGAGCAGTACTTC
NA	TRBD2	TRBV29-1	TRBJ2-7	CSVHSTSGSTYEQYF	TGCAGCGTCCACAGCACGAGCGGGAGTACCTACGAGCAGTACTTC
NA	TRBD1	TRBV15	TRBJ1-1	CATSPGGQQNTEAFF	TGTGCCACCAGCCCCGGGGGACAGCAGAACACTGAAGCTTTCTTT
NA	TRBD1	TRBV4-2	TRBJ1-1	CASSLTGDGMNTEAFF	TGTGCCAGCAGCCTCACAGGGGATGGAATGAACACTGAAGCTTTCTTT
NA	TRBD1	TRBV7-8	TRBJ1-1	CASSLGTGIEAFF	TGTGCCAGCAGCTTAGGGACAGGGATTGAAGCTTTCTTT
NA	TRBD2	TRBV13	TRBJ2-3	CASSVRTSGGVTDTQYF	TGTGCCAGCAGCGTCCGGACTAGCGGGGGTGTCACAGATACGCAGTATTTT
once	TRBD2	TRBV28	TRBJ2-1	CASRPYPGLAGDEQFF	TGTGCCAGCAGACCCTACCCGGGACTAGCGGGAGATGAGCAGTTCTTC
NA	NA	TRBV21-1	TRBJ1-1	CASSTADRDGPWTEAFF	TGTGCCAGCAGCACGGCGGACAGGGATGGGCCTTGGACTGAAGCTTTCTTT
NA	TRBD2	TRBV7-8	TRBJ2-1	CASSFVAGGPNEQFF	TGTGCCAGCAGCTTTGTAGCGGGAGGGCCCAATGAGCAGTTCTTC
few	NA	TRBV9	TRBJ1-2	CASSALQGTNYGYTF	TGTGCCAGCAGTGCACTTCAGGGTACTAACTATGGCTACACCTTC
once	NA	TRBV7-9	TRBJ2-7	CASSSGWTYEQYF	TGTGCCAGCAGCTCTGGTTGGACCTACGAGCAGTACTTC
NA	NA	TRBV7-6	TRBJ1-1	CASSYRADTEAFF	TGTGCCAGCAGTTACAGGGCAGACACTGAAGCTTTCTTT
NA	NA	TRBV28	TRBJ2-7	CASSHEKGSSYEQYF	TGTGCCAGCAGCCACGAGAAGGGGAGCTCCTACGAGCAGTACTTC
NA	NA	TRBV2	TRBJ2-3	CASSEMAGPTDTQYF	TGTGCCAGCAGTGAAATGGCGGGTCCCACAGATACGCAGTATTTT
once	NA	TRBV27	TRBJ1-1	CASSFPGAAEAFF	TGTGCCAGCAGTTTCCCTGGCGCCGCTGAAGCTTTCTTT
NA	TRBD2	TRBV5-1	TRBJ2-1	CASSPGTSGPSSYNEQFF	TGCGCCAGCAGCCCCGGGACTAGCGGCCCTAGCTCCTACAATGAGCAGTTCTTC
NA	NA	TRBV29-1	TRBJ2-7	CSVVLHHTYEQYF	TGCAGCGTTGTCTTACACCATACCTACGAGCAGTACTTC
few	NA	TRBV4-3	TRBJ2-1	CASSQDPASYNEQFF	TGCGCCAGCAGCCAAGACCCCGCCTCCTACAATGAGCAGTTCTTC
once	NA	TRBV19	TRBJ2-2	CASSIGSRMGVPTGELFF	TGTGCCAGTAGTATAGGATCCCGGATGGGAGTCCCGACCGGGGAGCTGTTTTTT
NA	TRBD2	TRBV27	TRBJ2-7	CASSIAGGAYEQYF	TGTGCCAGCAGCATAGCGGGAGGAGCCTACGAGCAGTACTTC
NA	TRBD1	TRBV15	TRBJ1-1	CATSRGQGGATEAFF	TGTGCCACCAGCAGAGGACAGGGGGGTGCCACTGAAGCTTTCTTT